The 6 T cell receptor beta chains below all came from one sample that was sequenced in a study of graft-versus-host responses after intestinal transplantation. Clones were sequenced by immunoSEQ multiplex PCR, and TCRdb holds only the in-frame ones, with some missing. The sample consists of about 45,000 clones, 90% to 95% of them appearing once. This material consisted of PBMCs, taken 524 days after transplant. These receptors came from a human patient who received an intestinal transplant, so some T cells may come from the graft donor.

A note on this clone: Other DNA sequences of this sample code for an identical CDR3. This rearrangement joins TRBV28 to TRBJ1-1, with D possibly matching TRBD1 (5 bases). Germline lookup yields CDR1 MDHEN and CDR2 SYDVKM. This CDR3 spans 13 amino acids. Trimming took 3 bases from V and 2 from J, leaving 7 bases between them. Here the CDR3 reads CASSLGVNTEAFF. CDR3 sequence (DNA): TGTGCCAGCAGTTTGGGGGTAAACACTGAAGCTTTCTTT.

This clone was observed a single time. V and J are TRBV5-4 and TRBJ2-3; 9 bases fit TRBD2. Per germline, CDR1 SGHNT and CDR2 YYREEE (reference sequence). J gave up 0 bases and V 4 bases, and 6 bases lay outside the gene matches. This CDR3 is built from 16 residues. This CDR3 reads CASSPWTSVSTDTQYF. CDR3 sequence (DNA): TGTGCCAGCAGCCCCTGGACTAGCGTCAGCACAGATACGCAGTATTTT.

The CDR3 sequence: CASSLWDSKNIQYF. DNA of the CDR3: TGTGCCAGCAGCTTGTGGGACAGCAAAAACATTCAGTACTTC. The genes are TRBV5-5 and TRBJ2-4, with 7 bases fitting TRBD1. Germline CDR1 is SGHKS and CDR2 is YYEKEE (reference sequence). Trimming at V came to 1 base and at J to 3 bases, leaving 1 base not matched to a gene. The CDR3 has 14 amino acids.

The chain has TRBV5-6 and TRBJ2-1; D possibly corresponds to TRBD2 (5 bases). CDR1 and CDR2 from the germline V gene are SGHDT and YYEEEE. V lost 4 bases and J 2 bases, leaving 10 bases between the germline ends. The length of the CDR3 is 14 residues. Written as DNA, the CDR3 is TGTGCCAGCAGCCCGGGAACAGCCTACAATGAGCAGTTCTTC. Translated: CASSPGTAYNEQFF. Combining the CDR3 with reference TRBV5-6 and TRBJ2-1 gives the whole variable domain DAGVTQSPTHLIKTRGQQVTLRCSPKSGHDTVSWYQQALGQGPQFIFQYYEEEERQRGNFPDRFSGHQFPNYSSELNVNALLLGDSALYLCASSPGTAYNEQFFGPGTRLTVL.

V usage is TRBV19 and J usage is TRBJ2-1; TRBD2 aligns across 10 bases. The germline CDR1 and CDR2 sequences are LNHDA and SQIVND (reference sequence). There are 17 residues in the CDR3. J lost 5 bases, V lost 6 bases, and 13 bases had no gene match. In DNA form, the CDR3 reads TGTGCCAGTAGCACAGGTCCCAGCGGGAGGGTTCACAATGAGCAGTTCTTC. It is translated as CASSTGPSGRVHNEQFF.

The chain recombines TRBV4-1 with TRBJ2-2, with 7 bases identical to TRBD2. The germline V gene has CDR1 MGHRA and CDR2 YSYEKL. The CDR3 sequence is 21 residues long. Trimming cost V 0 bases and J 5 bases; bases outside gene matches: 21. CDR3 protein: CASSQDVGTNQPGGPTGELFF. CDR3 in DNA: TGCGCCAGCAGCCAAGACGTTGGGACCAACCAGCCGGGGGGTCCAACCGGGGAGCTGTTTTTT.